This paragraph reports one T cell receptor beta chain. No cognate antigen has been identified for it. No clone much larger than this one lies a single base away; base qualities are absent. CDR1 and CDR2 are drawn from the germline V gene: LGHNA, YSLEER. The germline V end is reduced by 3 bases and the J end by 4 bases; junction bases left unmatched: 9. The CDR3 runs 16 residues from the cysteine to the phenylalanine. Of all the DNA, just the CDR3 is kept, 48 bases in frame from base 1. Receptor libraries were prepared by PCR. Instrument used: Illumina HiSeq 2500. TCR library preparation used molecular barcoding, with unique molecular identifiers applied to normalize quantification of the TCRbeta repertoire. In-frame beta chains were kept once TCRdb had trimmed the public reads at Q25 with fastp and called clones with MiXCR. Under each unique CDR3 protein, matching rows form one entry showing the most common genes and DNA. The sample contains about 490,000 distinct CDR3 sequences, about 10% of them found a single time. The ten top clones hold 2% to 2.5% of the sample.

The sample comes from a study of T-cell reconstitution after alpha-beta-depleted transplantation in children (TCRdb year 2016). With regard to the full study: Using TCR repertoire profiling, the study quantitatively followed how T-cell immune reconstitution unfolded in children after TCRalphabeta/CD19-depleted allogeneic hematopoietic cell transplantation. General conclusions and limits of the study: The frequencies of hyperexpanded clones fell over the following months, and after one year, T-cell counts and TCRbeta diversity were mostly attributed to newly produced T cells. The apparently early alphabetaT-cell count recovery about two months after transplant was reportedly dependent on only several hundred rapidly expanded clones derived from non-depleted graft cells. The high TCRbeta diversity at day 60 in some patients was ascribed to recipient T cells and intrathymic progenitors that had survived conditioning.

Interpreted using the paper, the treatment or condition label stands for: allogeneic hematopoietic cell transplantation with graft depleted of TCRalphabeta T cells and CD19 B cells. TCRalphabeta/CD19-depleted allogeneic hematopoietic cell grafts were given to the transplant recipients, all of whom were children. The sample in question was PBMCs, obtained before TCRalphabeta/CD19-depleted stem cell transplant. The TCR originated in a child younger than 10 with inherited bone marrow failure, due to receive a stem cell transplant. The sequence joins TRBV4-3 to TRBJ2-1; TRBD2 fits 7 bases in the junction. CDR3 loop: CASSQIGGSIYNEQFF. The nucleotide sequence is given as TGCGCCAGCAGCCAGATCGGCGGGAGTATATACAATGAGCAGTTCTTC.